The next 25 T cell receptor beta chains were all read from a single sample in a study of T cell responses to AZD1222 COVID-19 vaccine. The data were produced by immunoSEQ multiplex PCR, yet TCRdb's version contains in-frame clones alone and is incomplete. The sample comprises 100,000 to 150,000 clones, approximately 91% of which are singletons, and approximately 2% rests with the top ten. Sequencing used peripheral blood, obtained 28 days after the second AZD1222 dose. The source of these receptors is an adult who received the AZD1222 COVID-19 vaccine.

The chain recombines TRBV4-1 with TRBJ2-2, with 7 positions matching TRBD1. CDR1 and CDR2 from the germline V gene are MGHRA and YSYEKL. CDR3 length: 13 amino acids. Trimming cost V 7 bases and J 4 bases; bases outside gene matches: 3. CDR3 bases: TGCGCCAGCACGGGACAGACCACCGGGGAGCTGTTTTTT. Translating it yields CASTGQTTGELFF.

The chain employs TRBV18 and TRBJ2-5; D is unclear. Germline CDR1 KGHSH, CDR2 LQKENI. The CDR3 is 13 residues long. V lost 5 bases, J lost 4 bases, and 11 bases lay in between. As DNA, the CDR3 is TGTGCCAGCTCAGCAGGCAGTGGAGAGACCCAGTACTTC. Translating it yields CASSAGSGETQYF. Complete variable domain (other parts from reference TRBV18 and TRBJ2-5): NAGVMQNPRHLVRRRGQEARLRCSPMKGHSHVYWYRQLPEEGLKFMVYLQKENIIDESGMPKERFSAEFPKEGPSILRIQQVVRGDSAAYFCASSAGSGETQYFGPGTRLLVL.

This chain links TRBV7-8 with TRBJ1-2, with no clear D. Germline lookup yields CDR1 SGHVS and CDR2 FQNEAQ. V lost 4 bases to trimming and J lost 2 bases, with 11 bases between them. The CDR3 runs 14 residues. CDR3 sequence reads: CASSSWTGNYGYTF. DNA for the CDR3: TGTGCCAGCAGCTCGTGGACGGGGAACTATGGCTACACCTTC.

The chain combines TRBV11-2 with TRBJ1-5; D is unresolved. The CDR3 length is 13 residues. Germline V lookup: CDR1 SGHAT, CDR2 FQNNGV. Trimming stripped 4 bases from V and 1 base from J, with 5 bases between. The CDR3 DNA reads TGTGCCAGCAGCTGGTACAGCAATCAGCCCCAGCATTTT. Protein: CASSWYSNQPQHF.

The V and J genes are TRBV4-1 and TRBJ2-1; 13 positions agree with TRBD2. The CDR3 has 18 amino acids. The ends lost 1 base at V and 8 bases at J; junction bases unmatched: 11. The V gene's germline CDR1 is MGHRA and CDR2 YSYEKL. CDR3 residues: CASSQGESGTSGNYEQFF. The CDR3 coding sequence is TGCGCCAGCAGCCAAGGTGAATCCGGGACTAGCGGGAACTATGAGCAGTTCTTC.

This sequence joins TRBV10-3 and TRBJ2-7; tentatively, D is TRBD2 (5 bases). Deletions cut 10 bases from V and 2 bases from J, with 15 bases between. Germline CDR1 is ENHRY and CDR2 is SYGVKD. The CDR3 loop spans 13 amino acids. CDR3 sequence reads: CASEKGSAYEQYF. CDR3 sequence (DNA): TGTGCCAGCGAAAAAGGTAGCGCCTACGAGCAGTACTTC.

The V and J genes are TRBV3-1 (or the pseudogene TRBV3-2) and TRBJ2-2; 11 bases match TRBD1. V gave up 5 bases and J gave up 7 bases; unmatched junction bases: 12. The CDR3 runs to 17 residues. Germline CDR1 is LGHDT and CDR2 is YNNKEL (reference sequence). CDR3 amino acids: CASSSTARTGGIGELFF. CDR3 sequence (DNA): TGTGCCAGCAGCTCCACAGCCAGGACAGGGGGCATCGGGGAGCTGTTTTTT.

The chain has TRBV5-1 and TRBJ2-1; no definite D call. This CDR3 has 15 residues. The ends were cut back, 1 base at V and 4 bases at J, with 12 bases in the middle. CDR1 SGHRS and CDR2 YFSETQ come from the germline V gene. DNA for the CDR3: TGCGCCAGCAGCTTGTTCGGCGGAGAGTACAATGAGCAGTTCTTC. Protein sequence: CASSLFGGEYNEQFF. The complete variable domain, with remaining parts taken from reference TRBV5-1 and TRBJ2-1, reads KAGVTQTPRYLIKTRGQQVTLSCSPISGHRSVSWYQQTPGQGLQFLFEYFSETQRNKGNFPGRFSGRQFSNSRSEMNVSTLELGDSALYLCASSLFGGEYNEQFFGPGTRLTVL.

This CDR3 reads CASRPMGQLEAFF. CDR3 DNA sequence: TGTGCCAGCAGGCCAATGGGACAGCTTGAAGCTTTCTTT. The chain carries TRBV7-9 and TRBJ1-1; the match to TRBD1 covers 7 bases. CDR1 and CDR2 (germline): SEHNR, FQNEAQ (reference sequence). The CDR3 runs 13 residues. J gave up 7 bases and V 6 bases, and 8 bases lay outside the gene matches. Full variable domain (missing parts from reference TRBV7-9 and TRBJ1-1): DTGVSQNPRHKITKRGQNVTFRCDPISEHNRLYWYRQTLGQGPEFLTYFQNEAQLEKSRLLSDRFSAERPKGSFSTLEIQRTEQGDSAMYLCASRPMGQLEAFFGQGTRLTVV.

The V gene is TRBV24-1, the J gene TRBJ1-5; D not resolved. V lost 9 bases, J lost 1 base, and 12 bases lay in between. This CDR3 has 14 residues. Germline V gene lookup returns CDR1 KGHDR and CDR2 SFDVKD. The CDR3 loop is CATSNPLSNQPQHF. The CDR3 DNA sequence: TGTGCCACCTCTAACCCGTTGAGCAATCAGCCCCAGCATTTT.

Comment on this clone: The junction differs from germline at one of its ends, possibly a read error. This chain joins TRBV29-1 and TRBJ1-2; D might be TRBD1 (6 bases). The CDR3 consists of 12 residues. Germline V CDR1 and CDR2: SQVTM, ANQGSEA. CDR3 in amino acids: CSVRGGWDSSDF. CDR3 sequence (DNA): TGCAGCGTCCGAGGGGGGTGGGACTCGTCGGACTTC.

CDR3 in DNA: TGTGCCACCTCCCCCGCGGGTGGTGAGGAGACCCAGTACTTC. It codes for CATSPAGGEETQYF. The V call is TRBV25-1, the J call TRBJ2-5, with a possible D match to TRBD2 (5 bases). CDR3 length equals 14 residues. Germline loops: CDR1 MGHDK, CDR2 SYGVNS. V was pared by 10 bases and J by 5 bases, with 20 bases between.

The chain links TRBV18 to TRBJ1-5, with a tentative D call TRBD1 (5 bases). The length of the CDR3 is 14 residues. Germline V gives CDR1 KGHSH, CDR2 LQKENI. Trimming pared 4 bases from V and 5 bases from J, leaving 12 bases between. Here the CDR3 reads CASSHRDGHQPQHF. CDR3 DNA: TGTGCCAGCTCACACCGGGACGGCCATCAGCCCCAGCATTTT.

This chain joins TRBV11-1 and TRBJ1-2; tentative D call: TRBD1 (5 bases). V was clipped by 5 bases and J by 8 bases, with 15 bases between them. The CDR3 is 13 residues long. Germline CDR1 reads SGHAT; CDR2 reads FQDESV (reference sequence). The chain's CDR3 is CASSTGPEYGYTF. The CDR3 region has the DNA TGTGCCAGCAGCACGGGACCAGAGTACGGCTACACCTTC.

This clone was observed a single time. The chain couples TRBV30 to TRBJ2-1; 9 nucleotides align to TRBD2. V was clipped by 4 bases and J by 14 bases; unmatched bases: 6. Germline values: CDR1 GTSNPN, CDR2 SVGIG (reference sequence). This CDR3 comprises 11 residues. The CDR3: CAWTVAGAEFF. The CDR3 nucleotides are TGTGCCTGGACGGTAGCGGGGGCCGAGTTCTTC.

CDR3 amino acids: CASHNSGQGNTEAFF. CDR3 nucleotide sequence: TGTGCCAGCCATAATTCTGGACAGGGAAACACTGAAGCTTTCTTT. This chain joins TRBV19 and TRBJ1-1; 8 bases are a match to TRBD1. The CDR3 is made up of 15 amino acids. Germline loops: CDR1 LNHDA, CDR2 SQIVND (reference sequence). The V gene end was trimmed by 9 bases and the J gene end by 2 bases; junction bases not matched to a gene: 11.

This clone was recorded only once. This chain joins TRBV11-3 and TRBJ1-5, with D possibly being TRBD1 (6 bases). The V end lost 3 bases, the J end lost 3 bases, and 9 bases lay between the germline ends. The V gene's germline CDR1 is SGHNT and CDR2 YENEEA. This CDR3 has 14 residues. The CDR3 DNA follows: TGTGCCAGCAGCTTCGGGGGCCCCAATCAGCCCCAGCATTTT. This encodes CASSFGGPNQPQHF.

This chain connects TRBV7-3 to TRBJ2-3; 7 nucleotides align to TRBD2. J lost 1 base, V lost 1 base, and 8 bases had no gene match. Germline V lookup: CDR1 SGHTA, CDR2 FQGTGA. The CDR3 totals 17 residues. The CDR3 loop is CASSLMGEGLRTDTQYF. CDR3 bases: TGTGCCAGCAGCTTAATGGGGGAGGGCCTTCGCACAGATACGCAGTATTTT.

The V call is TRBV20-1, the J call TRBJ1-6; 10 bases are shared with TRBD1. Germline V gives CDR1 DFQATT, CDR2 SNEGSKA (reference sequence). This CDR3 has 19 amino acids. J gave up 1 base and V 3 bases, and 12 bases lay outside the gene matches. The DNA for the CDR3 is TGCAGTGCTAGTTCTACAGGGACAGGGGATAGTTCCTATAATTCACCCCTCCACTTT. Translated: CSASSTGTGDSSYNSPLHF.

The V and J genes are TRBV5-6 and TRBJ2-7; 12 bases match TRBD2. CDR1 SGHDT and CDR2 YYEEEE come from the germline V gene. The V gene end was trimmed by 4 bases and the J gene end by 6 bases; junction bases not matched to a gene: 14. There are 17 residues in the CDR3. CDR3 in DNA: TGTGCCAGCAGCCGGTTTACGACTAGCGGGAGTTCGGGCGAGCAGTACGTC. This codes for CASSRFTTSGSSGEQYV.

This sequence joins TRBV9 and TRBJ2-5, with TRBD1 identical over 10 bases. The CDR3 runs 15 residues. The germline V gene has CDR1 SGDLS and CDR2 YYNGEE. Trimming cost V 3 bases and J 3 bases; bases outside gene matches: 5. Here the CDR3 reads CASSAMTGGEETQYF. The CDR3 bases are TGTGCCAGCAGCGCCATGACAGGGGGCGAAGAGACCCAGTACTTC.

The chain couples TRBV30 to TRBJ2-2, with 9 positions matching TRBD1. CDR1 and CDR2 (germline): GTSNPN, SVGIG (reference sequence). The CDR3 runs 13 residues. V dropped 5 bases and J dropped 8; count of bases not matched to a gene: 6. CDR3: CAWGQGWLGELFF. The CDR3 DNA is TGTGCCTGGGGACAGGGGTGGCTGGGGGAGCTGTTTTTT.

The count of this clone is one. V gene TRBV5-1 combines with J gene TRBJ1-2; a possible D gene is TRBD1 (6 bases). The germline V gene encodes CDR1 SGHRS and CDR2 YFSETQ. The CDR3 is made up of 13 amino acids. The V end was cut by 5 bases, the J end by 4 bases, with 12 bases between. CDR3 protein: CASRPQGPYGYTF. CDR3 bases: TGCGCCAGCAGACCCCAGGGGCCCTATGGCTACACCTTC.

CDR3 region: CASTPSGGSNTEAFF. The CDR3 nucleotides are TGTGCCAGCACCCCCTCTGGGGGGAGTAACACTGAAGCTTTCTTT. The chain uses TRBV5-4 and TRBJ1-1; a possible D gene is TRBD1 (5 bases). V dropped 6 bases and J dropped 2 bases, with 17 bases sitting between them. The CDR3 spans 15 residues. Germline V CDR1 and CDR2: SGHNT, YYREEE (reference sequence).

This chain links TRBV6-5 with TRBJ2-7, with D possibly being TRBD1 or TRBD2 (5 bases each). Germline V gene data show CDR1 as MNHEY and CDR2 as SVGAGI. The CDR3 is 14 residues long. V dropped 7 bases and J dropped 0 bases, with 13 bases sitting between them. CDR3 protein: CASIWGTLSYEQYF. CDR3 in DNA: TGTGCCAGCATTTGGGGGACCCTCTCCTACGAGCAGTACTTC.